This TCR beta chain was retrieved from a study of response to subunit inactivated influenza vaccine. MiXCR, applied by TCRdb to the RT-PCR reads, yields one record per CDR3 protein. The sample records over 800,000 distinct CDR3 sequences, less than 25% being singletons. Germline V CDR1 and CDR2: SQVTM, ANQGSEA. This CDR3 is built from 12 residues. Trimming removed 8 bases from V and 1 base from J, with 10 bases in between. The clonotype comes from a man over 45 who received an inactivated influenza vaccine. Sequencing used PBMCs from blood, obtained roughly 5 days after vaccination. The chain has TRBV29-1 and TRBJ2-3; no clear D gene. CDR3: CSFRPRTDTQYF. The CDR3 bases are TGCAGCTTTCGGCCCCGCACAGATACGCAGTATTTT.